The sequence of this TCR beta chain was determined in a study of vaccination effects on CD4 cells after COVID-19. Study-wide findings and caveats: Infection-derived and vaccine-derived clones contracted markedly late after vaccination.

The method was immunoSEQ multiplex PCR; TCRdb's version includes in-frame clones alone and lacks a portion of them. In the table there are roughly 65,000 clones, roughly three quarters of which are singletons. Turning to this clone: Its specificity is not known.

Viral peptide pools were used in the ViraFEST assay to expand antigen-specific CD4+ T cells, and sequencing came afterward. Isolating CD4+ T cells followed around nine days of culture. The vaccine recipients had no prior SARS-CoV-2 infection, with negative nucleocapsid antibodies. Roughly 1.9 million PBMC were placed in each well, which was supplemented with approximately 9.2 IU/ml IL-2 and approximately 10 ug/ml peptides. Days 3 and 7 saw half the medium replaced with IL-2 medium. This CDR3 spans 21 amino acids. After removal of 5 bases from V and 0 bases from J, the junction contained 17 bases not matched to a gene. In germline, CDR1 is SGHRS, CDR2 YFSETQ.

V gene TRBV5-1 combines with J gene TRBJ1-4; TRBD1 agrees at 12 bases. This sample comprised CD4+ T cells from PBMCs cultured with HCoV-NL63 spike peptides, obtained before COVID-19 vaccination. The TCR sequence derives from a human donor who received a COVID-19 vaccine. This chain's CDR3 is CASSPGQGASGGLATNEKLFF. CDR3 bases: TGCGCCAGCAGTCCGGGACAGGGGGCTAGCGGTGGTTTGGCAACTAATGAAAAACTGTTTTTT.